Following are 2 T cell receptor beta chains from one sample sequenced in a study of human T cells and chemical hapten exposure. The time point: pre-sensitization, week 0. Treatment given: therapeutic diphenylcyclopropenone sensitization with weekly scalp DPC. TCRdb called the RACE reads again in MiXCR, with one record for every CDR3 protein. The sample includes around 120,000 distinct CDR3 sequences, approximately 15% seen only once; the top ten take approximately 2.8%. The material was whole blood, obtained in connection with sensitization to the hapten diphenylcyclopropenone (DPC). These receptors all come from a woman younger than 35 with alopecia areata. Some clones in this sample may be carry-over from other donors' samples.

This rearrangement joins TRBV29-1 to TRBJ2-5; D is unresolved. The CDR3 has 12 residues. V was shortened by 1 base and J by 1 base, with 4 bases between the two germline ends. CDR1 is SQVTM and CDR2 is ANQGSEA in the germline V gene. CDR3: CSVEGVQETQYF. The CDR3 nucleotides are TGCAGCGTTGAAGGGGTCCAAGAGACCCAGTACTTC.

In this sample, this clonotype turned up many times. The chain carries TRBV7-9 and TRBJ2-6; D not resolved. The CDR3 contains 17 residues. V dropped 2 bases and J dropped 7 bases, with 18 bases sitting between them. CDR1 and CDR2 (germline): SEHNR, FQNEAQ (reference sequence). The chain's CDR3 is CASSLPPNVVLANVLTF. The CDR3, as DNA: TGTGCCAGCAGCTTACCTCCTAACGTGGTACTAGCCAACGTCCTGACTTTC.